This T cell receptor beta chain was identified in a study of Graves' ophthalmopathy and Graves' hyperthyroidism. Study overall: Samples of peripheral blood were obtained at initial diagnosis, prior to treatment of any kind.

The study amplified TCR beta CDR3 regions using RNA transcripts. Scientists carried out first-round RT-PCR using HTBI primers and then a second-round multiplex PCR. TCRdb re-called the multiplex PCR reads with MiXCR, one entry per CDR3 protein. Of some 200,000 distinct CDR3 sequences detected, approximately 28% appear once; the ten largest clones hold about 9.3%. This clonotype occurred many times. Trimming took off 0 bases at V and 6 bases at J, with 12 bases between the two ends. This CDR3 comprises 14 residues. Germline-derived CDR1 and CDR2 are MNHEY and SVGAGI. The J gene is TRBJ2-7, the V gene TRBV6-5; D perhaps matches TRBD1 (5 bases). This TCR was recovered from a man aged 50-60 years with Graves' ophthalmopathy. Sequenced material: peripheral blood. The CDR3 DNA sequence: TGTGCCAGCAGTTACTCAGGGGTCCTCGGCGAGCAGTACTTC. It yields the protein CASSYSGVLGEQYF.